This TCR beta chain was identified during a study of blood T cell repertoires in COVID-19. Germline V gene sequence: CDR1 SGHTA, CDR2 FQGNSA. V dropped 2 bases and J dropped 4 bases, with 6 bases sitting between them. The CDR3 length is 13 residues. Profiled with immunoSEQ multiplex PCR; TCRdb holds only in-frame clones, not every one. Altogether 80,000 to 100,000 clones are present, around 74% being singletons, with the ten largest covering around 3.9%. This clone occurred once. Distinct nucleotide sequences in the sample also encode this CDR3. This TCR derives from a man between 65 and 85 years old with COVID-19, enrolled during active disease. The chain carries TRBV7-2 and TRBJ2-1; D call uncertain. Material for sequencing was peripheral blood. The CDR3 DNA is TGTGCCAGCAGCTTATCAACATACAATGAGCAGTTCTTC. Its translation: CASSLSTYNEQFF.